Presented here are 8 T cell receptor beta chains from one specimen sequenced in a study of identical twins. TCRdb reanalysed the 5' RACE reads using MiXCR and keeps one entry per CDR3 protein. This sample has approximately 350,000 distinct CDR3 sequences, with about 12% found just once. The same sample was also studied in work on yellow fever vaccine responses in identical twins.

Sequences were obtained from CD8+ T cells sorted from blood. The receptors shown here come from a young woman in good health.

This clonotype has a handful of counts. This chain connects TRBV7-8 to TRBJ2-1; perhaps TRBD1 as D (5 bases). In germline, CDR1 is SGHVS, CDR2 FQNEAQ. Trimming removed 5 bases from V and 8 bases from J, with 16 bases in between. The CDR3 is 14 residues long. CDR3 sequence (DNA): TGTGCCAGCAGCCCGCGGAAGGGGTCCGATGAGCAGTTCTTC. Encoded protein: CASSPRKGSDEQFF.

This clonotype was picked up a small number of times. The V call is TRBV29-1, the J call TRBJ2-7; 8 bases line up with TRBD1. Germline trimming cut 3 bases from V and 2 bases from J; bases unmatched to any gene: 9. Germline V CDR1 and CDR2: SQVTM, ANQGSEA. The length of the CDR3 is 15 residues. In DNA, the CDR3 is TGCAGCGTTGACGATGAAAGGACAGGGCCCTACGAGCAGTACGTC. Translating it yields CSVDDERTGPYEQYV.

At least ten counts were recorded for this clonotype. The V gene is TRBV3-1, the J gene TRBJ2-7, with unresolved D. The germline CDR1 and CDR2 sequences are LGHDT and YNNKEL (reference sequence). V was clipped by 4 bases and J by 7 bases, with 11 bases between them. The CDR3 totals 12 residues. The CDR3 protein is CASSLGSGEQYV. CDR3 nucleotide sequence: TGTGCCAGCAGCCTGGGCAGTGGAGAGCAGTACGTC.

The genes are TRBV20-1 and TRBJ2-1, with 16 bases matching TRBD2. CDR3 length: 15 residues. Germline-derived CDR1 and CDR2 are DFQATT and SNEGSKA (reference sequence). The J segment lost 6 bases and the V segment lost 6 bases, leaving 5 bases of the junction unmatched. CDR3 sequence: CSAAGLAGGFNEQFF. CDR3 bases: TGCAGTGCGGCGGGACTAGCGGGAGGGTTCAATGAGCAGTTCTTC.

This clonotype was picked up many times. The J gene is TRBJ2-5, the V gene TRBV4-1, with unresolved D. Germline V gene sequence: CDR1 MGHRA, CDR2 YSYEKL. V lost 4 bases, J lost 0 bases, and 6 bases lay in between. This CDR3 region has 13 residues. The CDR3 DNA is TGCGCCAGCAGCCCCTGGGACCAAGAGACCCAGTACTTC. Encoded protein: CASSPWDQETQYF.

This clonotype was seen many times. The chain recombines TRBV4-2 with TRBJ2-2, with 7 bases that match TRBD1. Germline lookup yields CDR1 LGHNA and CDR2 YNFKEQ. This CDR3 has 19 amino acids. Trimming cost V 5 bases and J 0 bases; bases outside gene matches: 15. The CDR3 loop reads CASSVYPLTGASNTGELFF. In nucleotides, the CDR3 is TGTGCCAGCAGCGTATACCCCCTAACAGGGGCCTCGAACACCGGGGAGCTGTTTTTT.

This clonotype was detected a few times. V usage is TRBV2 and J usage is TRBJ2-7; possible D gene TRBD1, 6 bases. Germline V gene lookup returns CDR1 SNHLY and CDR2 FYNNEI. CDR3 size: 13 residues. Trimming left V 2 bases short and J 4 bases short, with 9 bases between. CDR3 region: CASSEMDRYEQYF. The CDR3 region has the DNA TGTGCCAGCAGTGAAATGGACAGATACGAGCAGTACTTC.

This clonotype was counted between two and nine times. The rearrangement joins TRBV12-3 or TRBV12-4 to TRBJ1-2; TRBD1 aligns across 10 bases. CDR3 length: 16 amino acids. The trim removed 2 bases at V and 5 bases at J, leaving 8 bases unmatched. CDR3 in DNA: TGTGCCAGCAGTTTAAGTTGGACAGGGGGTTCGTATGGCTACACCTTC. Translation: CASSLSWTGGSYGYTF.